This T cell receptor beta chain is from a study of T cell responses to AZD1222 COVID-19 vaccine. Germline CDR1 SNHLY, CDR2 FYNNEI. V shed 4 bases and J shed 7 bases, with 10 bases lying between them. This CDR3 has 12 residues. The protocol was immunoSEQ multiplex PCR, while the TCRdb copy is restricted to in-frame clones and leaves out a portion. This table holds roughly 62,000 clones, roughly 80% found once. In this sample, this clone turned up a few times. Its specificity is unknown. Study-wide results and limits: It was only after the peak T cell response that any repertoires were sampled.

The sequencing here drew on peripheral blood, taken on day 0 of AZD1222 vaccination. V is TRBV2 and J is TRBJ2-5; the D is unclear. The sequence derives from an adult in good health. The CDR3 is CASSAEDGTQYF. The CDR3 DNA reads TGTGCCAGCAGTGCCGAGGACGGGACCCAGTACTTC.